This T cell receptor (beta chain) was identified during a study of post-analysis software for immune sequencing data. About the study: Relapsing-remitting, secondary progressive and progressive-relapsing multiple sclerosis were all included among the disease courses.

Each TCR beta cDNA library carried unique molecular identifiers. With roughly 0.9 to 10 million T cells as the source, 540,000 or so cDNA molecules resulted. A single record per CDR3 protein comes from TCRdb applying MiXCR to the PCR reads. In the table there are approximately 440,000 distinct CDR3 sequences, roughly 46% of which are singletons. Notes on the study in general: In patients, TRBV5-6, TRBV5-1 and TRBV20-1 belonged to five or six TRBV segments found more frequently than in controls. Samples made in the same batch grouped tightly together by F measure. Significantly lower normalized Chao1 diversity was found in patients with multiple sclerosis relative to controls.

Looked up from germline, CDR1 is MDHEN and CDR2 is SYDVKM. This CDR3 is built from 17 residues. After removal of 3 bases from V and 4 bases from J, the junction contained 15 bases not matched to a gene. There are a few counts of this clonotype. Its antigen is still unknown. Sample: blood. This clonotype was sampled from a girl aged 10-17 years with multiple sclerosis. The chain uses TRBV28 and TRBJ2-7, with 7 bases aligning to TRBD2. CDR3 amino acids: CASSFRRVASGTYEQYF. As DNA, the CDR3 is TGTGCCAGCAGTTTTAGACGCGTGGCTAGCGGAACTTACGAGCAGTACTTC.